This TCR beta chain was identified in a study of cytomegalovirus exposure and HLA in healthy donors (dated by TCRdb to the late 2010s). Context from the whole study: In an earlier analysis of fewer than 750 of the donors, approximately 300 Gb of sequence data and 100 million or so unique TCR beta sequences from about 179 million T cells were reported. An early release covering just under 650 HLA-typed donors comprised about 320 gigabases of sequencing data and around 86 million unique TCR sequences. Of the roughly 390 genotyped donors, approximately 80% fell in the genetic ancestry cluster associated with self-reported Caucasian donors. The study aimed to test whether cataloging public T cell receptors could reveal signatures of past pathogen exposure. The study used immunosequencing to profile the T cell repertoires of several hundred subjects and linked those repertoires to cytomegalovirus serostatus. In addition to the first cohort of hundreds of subjects, a separate validation cohort of 130 or so different subjects was used. The study combined high-throughput TCR immunosequencing, statistical association of individual TCRs with disease status, and machine learning to predict cytomegalovirus infection status. A later analysis re-examined previously published TCR beta repertoires from around 670 donors and added high-resolution HLA genotyping to investigate patterns of TCR occurrence. Rather than drawing on any new phenotypic data, the later analysis identified candidate immune exposures from TCR beta sequences and the way those sequences occurred across donors. An earlier analysis of several hundred of the donors applied high-throughput TCR beta sequencing to assess whether each TCR beta V gene segment acted as functional or pseudogenic. Donor age, sex, ethnicity and CMV serostatus were compiled together with the repertoire data. In a later genetic analysis, genome-wide SNP genotypes for about 55% of the roughly 700 donors were used, and that subset was treated as a discovery cohort. Every repertoire in the discovery cohort had been generated on one and the same sequencing platform. HLA typing included class I and class II loci at four-digit resolution. The number of typed donors differed by locus: roughly 629-630 for A, B, C, DRB1 and DQB1; 500 to 550 for DQA1; 606 for DPA1; and some 450 for DPB1. Four or five DR-DQ haplotypes were handled as single units for association and clustering, since linkage in the cohort was strong. Among some 400 genotyped donors of the cohort, an average of approximately 240,000 unique TCR beta nucleotide sequences was sequenced per donor, of which 15% to 20% were non-productive. The full study reports these points: The sequencing pipeline was judged likely to have produced a cluster of highly shared sequence variants as a technical artifact. In a later analysis, HLA-associated TCR beta chains were found to be more clonally expanded and to have lower generation probabilities than equally common non-associated chains. In a later analysis, TCR association rates were found to vary across HLA loci, with the most associated TCRs seen for DRB1 alleles and the fewest for HLA-C alleles. A later genetic analysis reported fewer N-insertions in productive TCRs among donors in an Asian-associated ancestry cluster than the approximately 670-donor mean. In vitro tests confirmed that a few of the cytomegalovirus-associated TCR beta chains recognize cytomegalovirus antigens. In the study, around 160 TCR beta chains were listed as associated with cytomegalovirus. HLA typing was unavailable for some donors at each locus, so association tests used only the typed subset. An association between a missense DCLRE1C variant and V-gene and J-gene trimming of TCR beta chains was found in a later genetic analysis and replicated in an independent cohort. Immune exposure information for the cohort was limited to CMV serostatus. A further reported finding was that TCR beta sequences accurately predicted the HLA-A and HLA-B alleles for most subjects in the first cohort. Because counts were too low, about 15 rarely observed V segments, including chromosome 9 orphons, were left out of the earlier analysis of approximately 500 of the donors. According to a later analysis, most CMV-associated TCR beta chains appeared to be HLA-restricted, and the HLA associations seemed to be driven largely by CMV exposure. In an earlier analysis of more than 450 of the donors, most TCR beta V segments were observed in productive rearrangements about 87% or about 30% of the time, broadly matching IMGT annotations. The presence/absence analyses assumed that sequencing depth was roughly uniform across donors, and that assumption may not be true. Several of the top co-occurrence clusters appeared to be linked to parvovirus B19, influenza, CMV and Epstein-Barr virus, according to a later analysis. Specific HLA alleles were associated with roughly 17,000 TCR beta sequences at a false discovery rate of 0.05 in a later analysis. Because the 87-base-pair reads could not distinguish some IMGT-functional V segments, including TRBV6-2 and TRBV6-3, those segments were excluded. Assigning TCR associations to individual alleles was difficult when HLA alleles, especially DR and DQ, strongly co-occurred. Most TCR sequences were seen in very few donors, while some public TCRs were found in many individuals. Cytomegalovirus status was reported to be diagnosed by the classifier with high specificity and sensitivity in both the original and validation cohorts. In this cohort, only TCR beta chains were sequenced, and detectable features were limited by the absence of alpha or paired-chain data. The authors suggested that the approach could potentially be extended to other disease states and immunological phenotypes. Linkage disequilibrium might explain the correlated functional status among segregating V segments, but an unknown experimental factor could not be ruled out.

The cohort consisted of 666 healthy bone marrow donors. All cohort members were sampled while nominally healthy, although unrecorded immune exposures were likely present. The donor tested CMV seronegative, placing the donor among the 350 to 400 seronegative members of the cohort. A peripheral blood sample was collected from each donor, and TCR beta sequencing was performed on peripheral blood mononuclear cells. Genomic DNA was extracted from the blood cell samples with the Qiagen DNeasy Blood Extraction Kit. V and J are trimmed by 5 bases and 7 bases, and the gene matches miss 7 bases of the junction. The CDR3 measures 13 amino acids from cysteine to phenylalanine. CDR3 DNA is the only sequence kept; it has 39 bases, read in frame from the first base. CDR1 MNHEY and CDR2 SVGAGI were looked up in the germline V gene. Receptors were amplified or captured by the immunoSEQ multiplex PCR assay. A mixture of 60 forward primers for TCR Vbeta segments and 13 reverse primers for TCR Jbeta segments was used in the multiplex PCR. A multiplex PCR assay on genomic DNA amplified the CDR3 region of rearranged TCR beta genes. The amplified TCR beta libraries were sequenced on the Illumina HiSeq System as 87-base-pair reads. Under the source paper's analysis protocol: Across the 500 to 700 repertoires, a later analysis counted some 81 million unique TCR beta chains, some 11 million of which were shared by at least two donors. Raw reads were error-corrected and collapsed into unique sequences by a nearest-neighbor algorithm in which closely related sequences were merged to remove PCR and sequencing errors. Alignment of CDR3 sequences to IMGT reference sequences was used to assign V, D and J gene segments. For a sequence to be retained, a match of at least six nucleotides to both a V gene segment and a J gene segment was required. Rearrangements were called productive when the CDR3 lacked stop codons and stayed in frame with V and J; all others were non-productive. Following IMGT convention, CDR3 was defined as the stretch from the second conserved V-encoded cysteine up to the conserved J-encoded phenylalanine. The earlier analysis of roughly 590 of the donors excluded any sequence lacking an unambiguous match to a single V gene segment. In an earlier analysis of 450 to 750 of the donors, a V segment was called functional when productive rearrangements were above 56.7%, and segregating when the standard deviation between donors exceeded 5%. A statistical classification framework was built for diagnosing cytomegalovirus status from the catalog of TCR beta chain sequences. V and J gene assignment, in a later analysis, came from comparing TCR nucleotide sequences with IMGT/GENE-DB human TR gene sequences. A later analysis assigned CDR3 sequences and most-parsimonious VDJ recombination scenarios with the TCRdist pipeline. In a later analysis, each TCR beta chain was defined by its CDR3 amino acid sequence together with its V-gene family, and reads without a unique V-gene family were excluded. In a later analysis, a few hundred highly shared, low-generation-probability nucleotide sequences were removed to address suspected cross-contamination and a sequencing artifact. In a later analysis, a clonal expansion index for each public chain was calculated from normalized within-repertoire ranks of inferred template counts. Generation probabilities in a later analysis came from a VDJ recombination model fitted to out-of-frame rearrangements, and those results were checked against IGoR. In a later analysis, TCR-TCR, TCR-HLA and TCR-CMV co-occurrence was scored with hypergeometric tests, and a repertoire-size bias correction was applied to TCR pairs. In a later analysis, false discovery rates were estimated by permuting HLA or CMV assignments 20 times. In a later analysis, co-occurring TCRs were grouped with DBSCAN, and TCRdist sequence similarity was added when clustering was performed within HLA-allele-positive subsets. Repertoires with fewer than 30,000 or more than 120,000 public chains were left out of co-occurrence clustering, as were five repertoires with anomalous nucleotide sharing. Entries here come from immuneACCESS through TCRdb and include only in-frame sequences with V and J called. Some clones fail to appear in such tables; in the studies checked, an unresolved V gene covers under half of the shortfall, and the cause of the remainder is unknown. V, J and clone size were drawn from that table, and D and trimming were deduced from the DNA. Recorded for this sample are about 93,000 clones; roughly four fifths of them occurred a single time. The top ten hold roughly 3.8% of the sample.

In regard to this clone: The antigen it recognizes is unknown. The input lacks base qualities; no much larger clone sits a single base away.

Rearrangement joined TRBV6-5 to TRBJ1-2; 7 central nucleotides agree with TRBD1. Sequenced sample: PBMCs. This TCR derives from a man aged 50 or older in good health and CMV-seronegative. The DNA sequence reads TGTGCCAGCAGTAAAGCACAGGGGTTTGGCTACACCTTC. Translation gives CASSKAQGFGYTF.